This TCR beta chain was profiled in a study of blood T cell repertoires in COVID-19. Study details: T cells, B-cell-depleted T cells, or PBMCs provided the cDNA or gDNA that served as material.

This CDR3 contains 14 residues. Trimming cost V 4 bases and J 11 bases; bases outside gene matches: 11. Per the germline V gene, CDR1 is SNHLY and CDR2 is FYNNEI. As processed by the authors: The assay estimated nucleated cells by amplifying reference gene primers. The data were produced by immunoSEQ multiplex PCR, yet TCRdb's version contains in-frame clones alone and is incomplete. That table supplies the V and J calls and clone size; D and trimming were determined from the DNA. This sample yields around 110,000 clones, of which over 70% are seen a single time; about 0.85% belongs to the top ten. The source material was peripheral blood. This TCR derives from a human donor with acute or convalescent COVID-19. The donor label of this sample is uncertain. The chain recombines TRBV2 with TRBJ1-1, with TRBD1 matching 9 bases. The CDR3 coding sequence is TGTGCCAGCAGTGCTGCGGGACAGGGAGGTGACGCTTTCTTT. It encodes CASSAAGQGGDAFF. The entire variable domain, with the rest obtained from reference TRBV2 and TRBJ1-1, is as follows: EPEVTQTPSHQVTQMGQEVILRCVPISNHLYFYWYRQILGQKVEFLVSFYNNEISEKSEIFDDQFSVERPDGSNFTLKIRSTKLEDSAMYFCASSAAGQGGDAFFGQGTRLTVV.